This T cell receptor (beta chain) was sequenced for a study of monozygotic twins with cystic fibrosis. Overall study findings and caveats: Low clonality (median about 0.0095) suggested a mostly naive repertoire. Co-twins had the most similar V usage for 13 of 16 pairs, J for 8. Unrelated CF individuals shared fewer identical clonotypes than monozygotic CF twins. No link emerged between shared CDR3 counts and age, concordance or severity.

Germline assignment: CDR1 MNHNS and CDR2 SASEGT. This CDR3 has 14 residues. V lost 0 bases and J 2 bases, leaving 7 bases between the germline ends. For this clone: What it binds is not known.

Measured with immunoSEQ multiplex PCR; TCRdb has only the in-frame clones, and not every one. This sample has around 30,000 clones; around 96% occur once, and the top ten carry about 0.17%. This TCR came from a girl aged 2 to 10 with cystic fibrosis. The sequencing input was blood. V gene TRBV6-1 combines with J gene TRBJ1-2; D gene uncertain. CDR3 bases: TGTGCCAGCAGTGAAGCTGGGAAAAACTATGGCTACACCTTC. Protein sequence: CASSEAGKNYGYTF.